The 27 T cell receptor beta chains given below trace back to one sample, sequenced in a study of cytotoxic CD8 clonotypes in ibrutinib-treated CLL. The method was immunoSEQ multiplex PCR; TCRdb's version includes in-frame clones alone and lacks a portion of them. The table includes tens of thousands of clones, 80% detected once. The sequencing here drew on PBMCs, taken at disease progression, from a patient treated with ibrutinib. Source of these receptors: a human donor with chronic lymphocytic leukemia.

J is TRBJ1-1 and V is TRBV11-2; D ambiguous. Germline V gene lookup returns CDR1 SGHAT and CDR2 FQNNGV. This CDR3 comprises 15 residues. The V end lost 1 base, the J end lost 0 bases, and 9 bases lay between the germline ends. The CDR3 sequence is CASSLAGSLNTEAFF. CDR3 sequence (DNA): TGTGCCAGCAGCTTAGCGGGGTCCCTGAACACTGAAGCTTTCTTT.

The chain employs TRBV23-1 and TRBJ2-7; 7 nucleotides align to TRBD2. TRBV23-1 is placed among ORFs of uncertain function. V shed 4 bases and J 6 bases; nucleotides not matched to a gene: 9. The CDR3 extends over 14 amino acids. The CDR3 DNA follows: TGCGCCAGCAGTCGACCGGGGGGACCTGGCGAGCAGTACTTC. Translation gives CASSRPGGPGEQYF.

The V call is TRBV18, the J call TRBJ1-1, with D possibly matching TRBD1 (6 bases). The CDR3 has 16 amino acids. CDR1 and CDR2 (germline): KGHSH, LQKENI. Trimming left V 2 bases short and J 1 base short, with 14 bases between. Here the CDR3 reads CASSPTGGGGNTEAFF. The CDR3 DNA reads TGTGCCAGCTCACCAACGGGGGGCGGGGGGAACACTGAAGCTTTCTTT.

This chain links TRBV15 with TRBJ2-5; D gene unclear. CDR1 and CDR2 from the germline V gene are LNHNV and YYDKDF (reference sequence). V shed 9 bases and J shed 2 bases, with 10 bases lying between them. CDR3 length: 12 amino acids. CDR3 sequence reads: CATKVGQETQYF. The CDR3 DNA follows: TGTGCCACAAAGGTCGGGCAAGAGACCCAGTACTTC.

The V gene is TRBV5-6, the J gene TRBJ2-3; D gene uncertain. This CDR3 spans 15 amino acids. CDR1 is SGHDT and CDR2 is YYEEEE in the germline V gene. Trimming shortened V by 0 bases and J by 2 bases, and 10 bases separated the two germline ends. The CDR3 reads CASSLVRVFTDTQYF. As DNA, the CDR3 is TGTGCCAGCAGCTTGGTCCGGGTTTTCACAGATACGCAGTATTTT.

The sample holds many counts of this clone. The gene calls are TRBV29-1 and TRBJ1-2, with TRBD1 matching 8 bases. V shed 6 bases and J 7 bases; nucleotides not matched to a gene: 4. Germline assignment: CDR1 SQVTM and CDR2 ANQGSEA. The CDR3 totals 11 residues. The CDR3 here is CSVRTGSGYTF. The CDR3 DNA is TGCAGCGTACGGACAGGGTCTGGCTACACCTTC. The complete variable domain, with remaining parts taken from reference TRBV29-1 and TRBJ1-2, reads SAVISQKPSRDICQRGTSLTIQCQVDSQVTMMFWYRQQPGQSLTLIATANQGSEATYESGFVIDKFPISRPNLTFSTLTVSNMSPEDSSIYLCSVRTGSGYTFGSGTRLTVV.

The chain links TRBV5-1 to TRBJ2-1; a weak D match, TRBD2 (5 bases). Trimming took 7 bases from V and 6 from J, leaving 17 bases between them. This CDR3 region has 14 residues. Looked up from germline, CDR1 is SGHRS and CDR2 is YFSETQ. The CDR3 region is CASSWRIGFNEQFF. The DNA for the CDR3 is TGCGCCAGCTCTTGGAGGATCGGGTTCAATGAGCAGTTCTTC.

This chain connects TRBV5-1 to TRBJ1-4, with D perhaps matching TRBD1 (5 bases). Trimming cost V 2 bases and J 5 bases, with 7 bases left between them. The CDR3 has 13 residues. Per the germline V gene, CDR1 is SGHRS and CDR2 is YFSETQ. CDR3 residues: CASSLQENEKLFF. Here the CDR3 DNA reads TGCGCCAGCAGCTTACAGGAAAATGAAAAACTGTTTTTT.

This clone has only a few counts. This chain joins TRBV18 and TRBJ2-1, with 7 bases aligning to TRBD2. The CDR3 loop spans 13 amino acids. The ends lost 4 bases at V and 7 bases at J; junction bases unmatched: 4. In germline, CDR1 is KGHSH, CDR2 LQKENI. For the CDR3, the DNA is TGTGCCAGCTCACGGACTAGTGAAAATGAGCAGTTCTTC. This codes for CASSRTSENEQFF.

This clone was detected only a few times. The CDR3 DNA sequence: TGTGCCAGCGGGGAGACCCAGTACTTC. Encoded protein: CASGETQYF. This chain connects TRBV6-6 to TRBJ2-5; D is unclear. CDR1 is MNHNY and CDR2 is SVGAGI in the germline V gene (reference sequence). V gave up 8 bases and J gave up 5 bases, with 3 bases separating them. The CDR3 runs 9 residues.

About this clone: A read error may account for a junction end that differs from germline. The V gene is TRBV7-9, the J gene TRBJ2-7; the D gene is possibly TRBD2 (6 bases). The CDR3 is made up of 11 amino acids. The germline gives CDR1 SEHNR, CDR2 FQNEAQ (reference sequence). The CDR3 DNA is TGTGCCAGCAGCATCCGACTAGAATGGGTTTTC. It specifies CASSIRLEWVF.

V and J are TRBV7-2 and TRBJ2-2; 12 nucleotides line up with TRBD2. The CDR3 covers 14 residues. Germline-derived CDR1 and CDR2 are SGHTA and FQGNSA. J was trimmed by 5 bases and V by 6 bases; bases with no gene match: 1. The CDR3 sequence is CASRLAGGTGELFF. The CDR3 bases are TGTGCCAGCAGACTAGCGGGAGGTACCGGGGAGCTGTTTTTT. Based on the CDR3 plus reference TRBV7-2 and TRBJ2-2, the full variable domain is GAGVSQSPSNKVTEKGKDVELRCDPISGHTALYWYRQSLGQGLEFLIYFQGNSAPDKSGLPSDRFSAERTGGSVSTLTIQRTQQEDSAVYLCASRLAGGTGELFFGEGSRLTVL.

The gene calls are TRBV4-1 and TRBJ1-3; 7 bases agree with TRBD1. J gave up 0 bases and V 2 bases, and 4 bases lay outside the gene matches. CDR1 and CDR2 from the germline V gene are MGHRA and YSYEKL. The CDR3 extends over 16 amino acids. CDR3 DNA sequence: TGCGCCAGCAGCCAACAGGGACAGAGCTCTGGAAACACCATATATTTT. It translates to CASSQQGQSSGNTIYF.

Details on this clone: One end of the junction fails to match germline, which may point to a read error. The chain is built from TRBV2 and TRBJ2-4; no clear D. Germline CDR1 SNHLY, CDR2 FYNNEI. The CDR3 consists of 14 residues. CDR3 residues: CASRARLAKTIQYF. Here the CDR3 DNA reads TGTGCCAGCAGAGCTAGATTAGCCAAAACCATTCAGTACTTC.

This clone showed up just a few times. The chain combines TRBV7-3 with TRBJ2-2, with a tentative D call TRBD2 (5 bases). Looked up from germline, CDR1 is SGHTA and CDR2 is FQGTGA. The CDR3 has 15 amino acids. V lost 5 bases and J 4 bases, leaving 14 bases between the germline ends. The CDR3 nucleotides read TGTGCCAGCAGCCCCGCCGGGGTTGGCACCGGGGAGCTGTTTTTT. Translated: CASSPAGVGTGELFF.

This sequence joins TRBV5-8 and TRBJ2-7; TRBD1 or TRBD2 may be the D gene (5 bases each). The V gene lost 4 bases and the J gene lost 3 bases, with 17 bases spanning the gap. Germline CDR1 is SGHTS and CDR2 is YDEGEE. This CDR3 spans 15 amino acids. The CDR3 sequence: CASSDLGRSLYEQYF. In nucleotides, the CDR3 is TGTGCCAGCAGCGACCTGGGACGGTCTCTCTACGAGCAGTACTTC.

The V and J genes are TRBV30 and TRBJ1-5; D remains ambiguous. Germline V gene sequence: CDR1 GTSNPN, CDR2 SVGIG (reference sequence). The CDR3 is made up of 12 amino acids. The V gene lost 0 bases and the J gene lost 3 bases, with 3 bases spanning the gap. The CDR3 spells CAWSVFNQPQHF. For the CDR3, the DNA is TGTGCCTGGAGTGTGTTCAATCAGCCCCAGCATTTT. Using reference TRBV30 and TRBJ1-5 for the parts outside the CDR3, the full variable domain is SQTIHQWPATLVQPVGSPLSLECTVEGTSNPNLYWYRQAAGRGLQLLFYSVGIGQISSEVPQNLSASRPQDRQFILSSKKLLLSDSGFYLCAWSVFNQPQHFGDGTRLSIL.

The CDR3 loop is CASSPGGHHEQFF. The CDR3 DNA sequence: TGTGCCAGTAGTCCGGGGGGGCATCATGAGCAGTTCTTC. V and J are TRBV19 and TRBJ2-1; 8 nucleotides match TRBD2. The CDR3 is 13 residues long. CDR1 is LNHDA, CDR2 SQIVND, per germline (reference sequence). The V segment lost 5 bases and the J segment 8 bases; nucleotides outside the gene matches: 5. The full variable domain, with the rest looked up from reference TRBV19 and TRBJ2-1, is DGGITQSPKYLFRKEGQNVTLSCEQNLNHDAMYWYRQDPGQGLRLIYYSQIVNDFQKGDIAEGYSVSREKKESFPLTVTSAQKNPTAFYLCASSPGGHHEQFFGPGTRLTVL.

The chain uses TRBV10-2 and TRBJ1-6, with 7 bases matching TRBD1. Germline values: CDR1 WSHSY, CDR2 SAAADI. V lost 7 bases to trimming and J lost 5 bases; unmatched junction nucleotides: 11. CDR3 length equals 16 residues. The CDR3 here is CASNPRQGWNNSPLHF. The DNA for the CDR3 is TGCGCCAGCAACCCTAGACAGGGATGGAATAATTCACCCCTCCACTTT.

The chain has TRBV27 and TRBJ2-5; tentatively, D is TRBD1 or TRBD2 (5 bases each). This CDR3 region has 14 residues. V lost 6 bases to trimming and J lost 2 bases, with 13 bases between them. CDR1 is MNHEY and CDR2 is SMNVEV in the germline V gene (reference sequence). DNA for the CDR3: TGTGCCAGCAGAGACCGGGACCAACAAGAGACCCAGTACTTC. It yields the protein CASRDRDQQETQYF.

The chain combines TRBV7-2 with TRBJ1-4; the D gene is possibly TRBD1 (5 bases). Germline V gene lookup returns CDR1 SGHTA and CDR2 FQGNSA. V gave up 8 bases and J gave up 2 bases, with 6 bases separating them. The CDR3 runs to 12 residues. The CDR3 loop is CASWGTNEKLFF. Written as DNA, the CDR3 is TGTGCCAGCTGGGGGACTAATGAAAAACTGTTTTTT.

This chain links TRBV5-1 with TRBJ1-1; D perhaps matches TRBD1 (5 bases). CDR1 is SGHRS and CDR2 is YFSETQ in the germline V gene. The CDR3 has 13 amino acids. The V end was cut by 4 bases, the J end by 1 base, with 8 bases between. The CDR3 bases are TGCGCCAGCAGCCGGGGCAGGAACACTGAAGCTTTCTTT. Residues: CASSRGRNTEAFF.

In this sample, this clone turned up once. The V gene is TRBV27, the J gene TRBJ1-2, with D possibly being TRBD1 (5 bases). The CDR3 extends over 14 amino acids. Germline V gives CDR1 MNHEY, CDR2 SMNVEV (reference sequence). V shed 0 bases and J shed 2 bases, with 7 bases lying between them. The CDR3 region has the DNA TGTGCCAGCAGTTTATCTGGGGGAAACTATGGCTACACCTTC. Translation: CASSLSGGNYGYTF.

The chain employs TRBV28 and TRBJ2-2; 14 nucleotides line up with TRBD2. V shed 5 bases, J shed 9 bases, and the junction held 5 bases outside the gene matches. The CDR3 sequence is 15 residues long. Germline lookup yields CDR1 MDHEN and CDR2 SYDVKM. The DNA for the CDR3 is TGTGCCAGCAGTATGGGACTAGCGGGGGACCGGGAGCTGTTTTTT. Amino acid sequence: CASSMGLAGDRELFF.

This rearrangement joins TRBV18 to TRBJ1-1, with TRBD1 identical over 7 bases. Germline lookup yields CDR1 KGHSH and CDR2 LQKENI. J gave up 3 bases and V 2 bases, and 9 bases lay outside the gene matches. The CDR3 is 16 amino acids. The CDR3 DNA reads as TGTGCCAGCTCACCATACCTCGGACAGGACTACACTGAAGCTTTCTTT. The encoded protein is CASSPYLGQDYTEAFF. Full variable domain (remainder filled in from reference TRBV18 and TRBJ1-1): NAGVMQNPRHLVRRRGQEARLRCSPMKGHSHVYWYRQLPEEGLKFMVYLQKENIIDESGMPKERFSAEFPKEGPSILRIQQVVRGDSAAYFCASSPYLGQDYTEAFFGQGTRLTVV.

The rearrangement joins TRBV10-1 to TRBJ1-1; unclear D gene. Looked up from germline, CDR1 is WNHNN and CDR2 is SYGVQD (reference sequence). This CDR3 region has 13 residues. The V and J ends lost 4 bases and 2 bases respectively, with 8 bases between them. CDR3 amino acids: CASSVGINTEAFF. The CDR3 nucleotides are TGCGCCAGCAGTGTGGGGATTAACACTGAAGCTTTCTTT.

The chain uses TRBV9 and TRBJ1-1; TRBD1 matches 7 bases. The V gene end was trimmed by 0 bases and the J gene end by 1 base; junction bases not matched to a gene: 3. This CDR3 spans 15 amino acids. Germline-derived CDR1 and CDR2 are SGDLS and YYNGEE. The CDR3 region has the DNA TGTGCCAGCAGCGTAGTAACAGGGGCGAACACTGAAGCTTTCTTT. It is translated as CASSVVTGANTEAFF.